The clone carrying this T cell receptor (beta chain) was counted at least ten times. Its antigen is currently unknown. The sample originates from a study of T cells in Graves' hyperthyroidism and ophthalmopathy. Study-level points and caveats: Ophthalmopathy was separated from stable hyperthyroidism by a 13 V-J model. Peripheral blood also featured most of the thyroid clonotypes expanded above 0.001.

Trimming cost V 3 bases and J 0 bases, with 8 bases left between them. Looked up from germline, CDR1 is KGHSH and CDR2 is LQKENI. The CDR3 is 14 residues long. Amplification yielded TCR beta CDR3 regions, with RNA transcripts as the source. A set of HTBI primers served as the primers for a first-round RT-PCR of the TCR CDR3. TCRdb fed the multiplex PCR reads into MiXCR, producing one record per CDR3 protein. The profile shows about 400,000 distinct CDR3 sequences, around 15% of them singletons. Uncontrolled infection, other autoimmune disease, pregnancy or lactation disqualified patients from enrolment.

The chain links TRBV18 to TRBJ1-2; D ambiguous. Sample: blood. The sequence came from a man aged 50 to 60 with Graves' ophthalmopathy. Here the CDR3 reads CASSPPVANYGYTF. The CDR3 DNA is TGTGCCAGCTCACCTCCGGTAGCTAACTATGGCTACACCTTC.